This T cell receptor (beta chain) was captured by sequencing in a study of blood T cell repertoires in COVID-19. At the level of the study: Acute and convalescent COVID-19 samples came from the United States, Italy and Spain.

This clone was counted a few times. The CDR3 length is 15 residues. Germline CDR1 is MNHEY and CDR2 is SVGEGT. Losses at the gene ends were 5 bases for V and 0 bases for J; bases not matched to a gene: 5. Source study methods: Amplification of reference gene primers was used by the study to estimate nucleated cell counts. Profiling relied on immunoSEQ multiplex PCR, and the TCRdb table lists in-frame clones only, not all of them. For V, J and clone size, that table is used; D and trimming come from the DNA. The sample includes 60,000 to 75,000 clones, about 90% of them seen just once. The material sequenced was peripheral blood. The chain has TRBV6-2 or TRBV6-3 and TRBJ2-7; 9 bases are a match to TRBD1. The receptor was isolated from a man aged 55 to 69 with acute or convalescent COVID-19. CDR3 nucleotides: TGTGCCAGCAGTCCGGGGACAGGGCCCTCCTACGAGCAGTACTTC. This encodes CASSPGTGPSYEQYF.